The T cell receptor (beta chain) described here comes from a study of blood T cells in healthy people across ages. The second PCR ran 7 to 11 cycles with a sample-barcoded 5' primer and J-beta primers. Every single cDNA molecule received a tag from a template-switch adaptor with 12 random nucleotides. In TCRdb, the 5' RACE reads were re-called with MiXCR into one record per CDR3 protein. The data contain 1.5 million or so distinct CDR3 sequences, around 40% of them singletons. Study results and limitations: The study found more naive CD4+ cells and higher diversity in long-lived than aged donors. Possibly, changes in expanded clonotypes were confounded because donor CMV status was unknown.

V shed 2 bases and J shed 2 bases, with 13 bases lying between them. The CDR3 loop spans 16 amino acids. This clonotype has more than one count but fewer than ten. The target antigen is unknown. Total RNA extraction produced at least 6 micrograms (per sample) for the study. V usage is TRBV12-3 or TRBV12-4 and J usage is TRBJ1-5; the D is unclear. The sequencing sample was made of blood. The TCR originated in a woman under 30 in good health. The CDR3 loop reads CASSLWAPEGNQPQHF. As DNA, the CDR3 is TGTGCCAGCAGTTTATGGGCACCCGAGGGCAATCAGCCCCAGCATTTT.